This T cell receptor beta chain was recovered during a study of T-cell memory formation after mild COVID-19. This CDR3 region has 11 residues. V gave up 8 bases and J gave up 7 bases, with 9 bases separating them. The germline CDR1 and CDR2 sequences are SNHLY and FYNNEI. This clonotype occurred many times. TCRdb re-called the 5' RACE reads through MiXCR, storing one row per CDR3 protein. Seen here are some 210,000 distinct CDR3 sequences, about 10% observed once, and the top ten hold 2.5% to 3.5%. The chain links TRBV2 to TRBJ2-1, with D perhaps matching TRBD2 (5 bases). What was sequenced was PBMCs or a T cell subset sorted from them (not recorded which). This TCR came from a man younger than 30 who had mild COVID-19 (a few samples of this study predate the infection). Cell type and time point are not known. The DNA for the CDR3 is TGTGCCAGCGGACTTTATAATGAGCAGTTCTTC. This sequence encodes CASGLYNEQFF.